This is a list of T cell receptor beta chains from one sample in a study of OX40 agonist ivuxolimab in advanced cancers. TCRdb's table, derived via immunoSEQ multiplex PCR, lists solely in-frame clones and lacks some. In the table there are roughly 44,000 clones, more than 70% of which are singletons. The sequencing here drew on CD4+ or CD8+ T cells sorted from blood, taken in a trial of the OX40 agonist ivuxolimab. These receptors were taken from an adult with an advanced solid tumor such as melanoma, head and neck, liver or kidney cancer. Both conserved end residues are trimmed from each CDR3.

TRBV13	TRBJ2-7	ASSLDGTYEQY
TRBV6-5	TRBJ1-5	ASSYGGGNQPQH
TRBV4-2	TRBJ2-7	ASSQGISGRSNEQY
TRBV9	TRBJ1-1	ASSVGGTEAF
TRBV4-3	TRBJ2-3	ASSQVAAGDPTDTQY
TRBV6-5	TRBJ2-7	ASSDRGSNEQY
TRBV16	TRBJ1-2	ASRQQGASDYGYT
TRBV5-1	TRBJ2-2	ASSSGINTGELF
TRBV6-5	TRBJ1-6	ASRRDRGESPLH
TRBV6-6	TRBJ2-2	ASSVNTGELF
TRBV30	TRBJ1-1	AWADQDTEAF
TRBV9	TRBJ2-1	ASSIDRVSYNEQF
TRBV5-1	TRBJ1-1	ASSQFPGYTEAF
TRBV12-5	TRBJ2-3	ASGLGLAAVTDTQY
TRBV10-2	TRBJ2-7	ASSEFGASYEQY
TRBV4-3	TRBJ2-7	ASSQQTGGYEQY
TRBV5-1	TRBJ1-2	ASCPVGVANYGYT
TRBV5-4	NA	ASSLSGTVTYEQY
TRBV5-1	TRBJ1-2	ASSPNQVRVYGYT
TRBV6-6	TRBJ1-4	ASSLVADEKLF
TRBV7-6	TRBJ2-1	ASSLYRGTYNEQF
TRBV9	TRBJ2-3	ASSPNTDTQY
TRBV4-1	TRBJ2-7	ASSGSGSNRYEQY
TRBV5-6	TRBJ2-1	ASSLGLASSYNEQF
TRBV10-2	TRBJ2-7	ASSRAANYEQY
TRBV10-1	TRBJ2-2	ASRGDRTNTGELF
TRBV7-9	TRBJ2-7	ASSLGQEPA
TRBV19	TRBJ2-5	ASSTGIQETQY
TRBV30	TRBJ2-1	AWSVGLGSNEQF
TRBV2	TRBJ2-5	ASSGRVGGETQY